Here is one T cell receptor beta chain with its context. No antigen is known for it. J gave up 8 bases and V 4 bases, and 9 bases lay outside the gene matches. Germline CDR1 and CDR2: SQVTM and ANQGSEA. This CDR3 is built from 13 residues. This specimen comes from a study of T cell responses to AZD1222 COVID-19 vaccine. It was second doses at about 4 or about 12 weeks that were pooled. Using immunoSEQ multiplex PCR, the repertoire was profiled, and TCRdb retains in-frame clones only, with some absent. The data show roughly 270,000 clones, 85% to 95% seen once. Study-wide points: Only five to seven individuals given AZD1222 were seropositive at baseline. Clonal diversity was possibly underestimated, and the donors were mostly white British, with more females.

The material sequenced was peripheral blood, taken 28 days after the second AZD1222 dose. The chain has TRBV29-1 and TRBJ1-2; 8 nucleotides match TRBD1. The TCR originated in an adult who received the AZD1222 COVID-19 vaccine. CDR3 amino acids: CSVGVQGGQGYTF. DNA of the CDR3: TGCAGCGTTGGAGTACAGGGGGGACAGGGCTACACCTTC.